This T cell receptor beta chain was captured by sequencing in a study of CD8 T cells in ankylosing spondylitis. Study-wide findings and caveats: The clones that were linked to disease were reported to be significantly enriched in matched synovial fluid samples from ankylosing spondylitis patients.

Quantitative barcoded 5'-RACE was used to prepare TCR beta libraries. TCRdb reanalysed the 5' RACE reads using MiXCR and keeps one entry per CDR3 protein. The sample lists some 29,000 distinct CDR3 sequences, 7.2% occurring once. The CDR3 consists of 14 residues. Germline values: CDR1 SGHRS, CDR2 YFSETQ. V was clipped by 3 bases and J by 0 bases, with 10 bases between them. This clonotype was recorded many times. The antigen is unknown. The V gene is TRBV5-1, the J gene TRBJ2-7; maybe TRBD2 (5 bases). Sequencing input: blood, either unsorted or a sorted T cell fraction (not recorded which). The sequence derives from a male donor with ankylosing spondylitis or in good health (not recorded which). CDR3 sequence (DNA): TGCGCCAGCAGCTCGACGGGAAACTCCTACGAGCAGTACTTC. This gives the protein CASSSTGNSYEQYF.